This T cell receptor beta chain was identified in a study of CD8 T cells in Susac syndrome. For the study at large: Sequenced Susac syndrome patients included about six with active disease and eight who were in remission. Study conclusions and caveats: The study found that Susac CD8+ clonal expansion peaked in TEMRA cells and active patients. The study's TCR sequencing and HLA analysis covered a relatively small number of individuals, and the study acknowledged this.

This clonotype has only a few counts. The antigen remains unidentified. cDNA came from approximately 0.5 to 1 ug RNA primed by random hexamers. Amplification of TCR beta CDR3 across 54 Vbeta and 13 Jbeta was performed with immunoSEQ multiplex PCR. TCRdb itself ran the immunoSEQ multiplex PCR reads through MiXCR, one entry per CDR3 protein. The top ten hold 0.2% to 0.25% of the sample, which has 100,000 to 150,000 distinct CDR3 sequences, approximately 96% seen once. Germline V lookup: CDR1 DFQATT, CDR2 SNEGSKA (reference sequence). The length of the CDR3 is 13 residues. With 3 bases clipped from V and 1 base from J, the junction kept 3 bases outside the gene matches.

The sequence derives from a human donor with Susac syndrome. V gene TRBV20-1 combines with J gene TRBJ2-7, with TRBD1 matching 7 bases. Sequencing used CD8+ T cells from PBMCs. The CDR3 loop reads CSARARGSYEQYF. The CDR3 nucleotides are TGCAGTGCTAGGGCCAGGGGGTCCTACGAGCAGTACTTC.